A single sample is the source of the 13 T cell receptor beta chains below, sequenced in a study of T cell repertoires in cytomegalovirus infection. TCRdb reprocessed the reads with MiXCR, giving one entry per CDR3 protein. The table shows nearly 650,000 distinct CDR3 sequences, with around 24% occurring only once. Sequencing input: CD8+ T cells from PBMCs. These TCRs come from a human donor in good health (CMV status not recorded). Some clones in this sample may be carry-over from other donors' samples.

The rearrangement joins TRBV7-4 to TRBJ1-4; D uncertain. The germline CDR1 and CDR2 sequences are SGHVT and SQSDAQ. Trimming took off 4 bases at V and 6 bases at J, with 3 bases between the two ends. CDR3 length: 11 amino acids. Written as DNA, the CDR3 is TGTGCCAGCAGCTCGGATGAAAAACTGTTTTTT. Amino acids: CASSSDEKLFF.

The rearrangement uses TRBV11-2 and TRBJ1-4, with 10 positions matching TRBD1. The V and J ends lost 6 bases and 7 bases, in that order; junction bases with no gene match: 14. This CDR3 has 17 amino acids. Germline V gives CDR1 SGHAT, CDR2 FQNNGV. The CDR3 nucleotides read TGTGCCAGCAGAAAATGGGACAGGGGTCCCGTTGGTGAAAAACTGTTTTTT. Protein: CASRKWDRGPVGEKLFF. The full variable domain, completed using reference TRBV11-2 and TRBJ1-4, is EAGVAQSPRYKIIEKRQSVAFWCNPISGHATLYWYQQILGQGPKLLIQFQNNGVVDDSQLPKDRFSAERLKGVDSTLKIQPAKLEDSAVYLCASRKWDRGPVGEKLFFGSGTQLSVL.

Ten or more counts support this clonotype. The CDR3 here is CASSSPPRDSNQLNNEQFF. The CDR3 coding sequence is TGTGCCAGCAGCTCTCCCCCCCGGGACAGTAACCAACTAAACAATGAGCAGTTCTTC. V and J are TRBV7-9 and TRBJ2-1, with TRBD1 matching 7 bases. The V and J ends lost 4 bases and 5 bases, in that order; junction bases with no gene match: 20. The germline gives CDR1 SEHNR, CDR2 FQNEAQ (reference sequence). CDR3 length: 19 residues.

In this sample, this clonotype turned up a few times. The CDR3 protein is CASSLGVGGLQGTDTQYF. The CDR3 region has the DNA TGTGCCAGCAGCTTAGGGGTCGGGGGCCTACAAGGGACAGATACGCAGTATTTT. This sequence joins TRBV11-2 and TRBJ2-3, with D perhaps being TRBD1 or TRBD2 (6 bases each). V shed 1 base and J shed 3 bases, with 20 bases lying between them. This CDR3 has 18 residues. The germline gives CDR1 SGHAT, CDR2 FQNNGV.

This chain uses TRBV6-5 with TRBJ1-1; 7 bases fit TRBD1. The ends lost 5 bases at V and 2 bases at J; junction bases unmatched: 8. CDR1 MNHEY and CDR2 SVGAGI come from the germline V gene. This CDR3 comprises 15 residues. Here the CDR3 reads CASSLPGGYNTEAFF. The CDR3 coding sequence is TGTGCCAGCAGTCTTCCAGGGGGTTACAACACTGAAGCTTTCTTT.

Comment on this clonotype: A much larger clone differs by one base, so this may be a read error. The rearrangement links TRBV7-6 to TRBJ1-6; 7 nucleotides align to TRBD1. The CDR3 totals 16 residues. The germline V gene has CDR1 SGHVS and CDR2 FNYEAQ. With V trimmed by 3 bases and J by 7 bases, 9 bases remained unmatched. CDR3 sequence reads: CASSFGTDPANSPLHF. DNA for the CDR3: TGTGCCAGCAGCTTCGGGACAGACCCCGCGAATTCACCCCTCCACTTT.

The chain has TRBV12-3 or TRBV12-4 and TRBJ2-7; perhaps TRBD1 as D (6 bases). This CDR3 has 14 residues. The ends were cut back, 5 bases at V and 0 bases at J, with 11 bases in the middle. In DNA, the CDR3 is TGTGCCAGCAGTCCGGGACAAGACTCCTACGAGCAGTACTTC. This encodes CASSPGQDSYEQYF.

This clonotype was counted only a few times. The rearrangement uses TRBV13 and TRBJ1-1; no clear D. Germline CDR1 and CDR2: PRHDT and FYEKMQ (reference sequence). This CDR3 contains 14 residues. The V gene lost 5 bases and the J gene lost 1 base, with 11 bases spanning the gap. This CDR3 reads CASSLNPENTEAFF. For the CDR3, the DNA is TGTGCCAGCAGCCTAAACCCAGAGAACACTGAAGCTTTCTTT.

This clonotype was seen many times. This chain connects TRBV19 to TRBJ2-7; D may be TRBD2 (5 bases). Germline CDR1 is LNHDA and CDR2 is SQIVND (reference sequence). Deletions cut 1 base from V and 4 bases from J, with 8 bases between. This CDR3 has 13 residues. CDR3 in amino acids: CASSIGRGYEQYV. The CDR3, as DNA: TGTGCCAGTAGTATAGGTAGAGGGTACGAGCAGTACGTC.

The V call is TRBV28, the J call TRBJ1-1, with no clear D. The V gene lost 4 bases and the J gene lost 1 base, with 13 bases spanning the gap. This CDR3 comprises 15 residues. The germline V gene has CDR1 MDHEN and CDR2 SYDVKM. CDR3 bases: TGTGCCAGCAGTTCCCTAGGCTTCCCGAACACTGAAGCTTTCTTT. Amino acids: CASSSLGFPNTEAFF. The full variable domain, in which reference TRBV28 and TRBJ1-1 provide the parts outside the CDR3, is DVKVTQSSRYLVKRTGEKVFLECVQDMDHENMFWYRQDPGLGLRLIYFSYDVKMKEKGDIPEGYSVSREKKERFSLILESASTNQTSMYLCASSSLGFPNTEAFFGQGTRLTVV.

The table lists this clonotype with a few counts. The genes are TRBV9 and TRBJ2-2; 11 nucleotides line up with TRBD2. Germline assignment: CDR1 SGDLS and CDR2 YYNGEE. Trimming removed 6 bases from V and 0 bases from J; junction bases left unmatched: 10. The CDR3 runs to 18 residues. CDR3 nucleotide sequence: TGTGCCAGCAACCATCGGATAGCGGGGGGGCCGAACACCGGGGAGCTGTTTTTT. Amino acid sequence: CASNHRIAGGPNTGELFF.

The V call is TRBV6-5, the J call TRBJ2-7; 8 bases align to TRBD2. Unmatched junction bases numbered 6, after V lost 5 bases and J lost 0 bases. Germline CDR1 reads MNHEY; CDR2 reads SVGAGI. The CDR3 is 15 amino acids. The CDR3, as DNA: TGTGCCAGCAGTCAAAGCGGGGGCCTCTCCTACGAGCAGTACTTC. This sequence encodes CASSQSGGLSYEQYF.

This clonotype has a single count. Sequence at one end of the junction differs from germline and may be a read error. The chain combines TRBV4-1 with TRBJ1-6; D is ambiguous. Germline CDR1 reads MGHRA; CDR2 reads YSYEKL. The length of the CDR3 is 15 residues. CDR3 loop: CASSPGRQYNSPLHF. The CDR3 coding sequence is TGTGCCAGCAGCCCGGGCCGGCAGTATAATTCACCCCTCCACTTT.